Below are 3 T cell receptor beta chains sequenced from a single sample in a study of CD8 T cells in ankylosing spondylitis listed by TCRdb under 2017. The library was obtained by 5' RACE. Sequencing instrument: Illumina HiSeq 2500. TCRdb reanalyzed the raw reads on its own, using fastp at Q25 for trimming and MiXCR for clone calling, and kept in-frame beta chains. Each record represents a unique CDR3 protein, reported with the most common genes and DNA among its rows. Recorded for this sample are 150,000 to 200,000 distinct CDR3 sequences; roughly 18% of them occurred a single time. In total, the top ten clones hold roughly 8% of the sample. Sequencing input: blood, either unsorted or a sorted T cell fraction (not recorded which). The receptor source for this set is a male donor with ankylosing spondylitis or in good health (not recorded which).

This clonotype appeared many times. This chain joins TRBV3-1 and TRBJ2-7; D remains ambiguous. Trimming shortened V by 3 bases and J by 6 bases, and 9 bases separated the two germline ends. The V gene's germline CDR1 is LGHDT and CDR2 YNNKEL (reference sequence). CDR3 size: 12 residues. The CDR3 DNA follows: TGTGCCAGCAGCCAGGGAAGAGGCGAGCAGTACTTC. Its protein is CASSQGRGEQYF.

This clonotype has a handful of counts. The V and J genes are TRBV29-1 and TRBJ2-7, with D possibly being TRBD1 (5 bases). The germline V and J ends were trimmed by 5 bases and 5 bases, with 10 bases remaining between them. Germline V CDR1 and CDR2: SQVTM, ANQGSEA. The CDR3 has 11 amino acids. The DNA of the CDR3 is TGCAGCGTTAGGGGTTTCAACGAGCAGTACTTC. Its protein is CSVRGFNEQYF.

The chain employs TRBV7-2 and TRBJ1-3; D not certain. Germline values: CDR1 SGHTA, CDR2 FQGNSA. There are 14 residues in the CDR3. With 5 bases removed from V and 0 bases from J, the gap between germline ends came to 8 bases. CDR3 in amino acids: CASSQLSSGNTIYF. The CDR3 region has the DNA TGTGCCAGCAGCCAGCTTAGCTCTGGAAACACCATATATTTT.